This note documents a single T cell receptor (beta chain) sequence. In its sample, this clone was seen a few times. Its cognate antigen has yet to be identified. The record has no base qualities; no much larger clone is one base away. Libraries were made using the immunoSEQ multiplex PCR assay. Imported from immuneACCESS, the table was reduced by TCRdb to in-frame sequences with V and J called. These copies leave out some clones; in studies compared against another copy, an unresolved V gene accounts for under half, and the cause of the remainder is not known. The sample table records 3,500 to 5,000 clones; about three fifths of these occur just once. The top ten clones comprise 30% of the sample. This entry belongs to a study of CD4+ T cells in melanoma (dated by TCRdb to between 2021 and 2023). Background for the entire study: Neoantigen-specific CD4+ T cells in human melanoma were what the study investigated. The study at large found these results: Diverse differentiation states were reported to be shown by neoantigen-specific CD4+ T cells in melanoma. Neoantigen-specific CD4+ T cells were reported to be correlated with the function of CD8+ T cells, macrophages and B cells.

Donors were patients with melanoma. This sequence originates from a human donor with melanoma. The material sequenced was cells from a culture (not recorded whether cultured in vitro).

The CDR3 protein is CASSLTGRREANEQFF. The DNA is as follows: TGTGCCAGCAGCTTAACGGGTAGGAGGGAGGCTAATGAGCAGTTCTTC. The chain employs TRBV7-3 and TRBJ2-1, with a tentative D gene TRBD2 over 6 matching bases. V is shortened by 0 bases, J by 7 bases, and the region joining them spans 16 bases. From the cysteine through the phenylalanine, the CDR3 covers 16 amino acids. The entry retains the CDR3 DNA only, 48 bases that are in frame from base 1. Based on the germline V gene, the CDR1 and CDR2 sequences are SGHTA and FQGTGA.